The 30 T cell receptor beta chains listed next were all sequenced from one sample in a study of blood T cell repertoires in COVID-19. TCRdb's copy holds only in-frame clones and misses some; the assay was immunoSEQ multiplex PCR. The sample lists hundreds of thousands of clones, 80% to 90% occurring once. The sample taken for sequencing was PBMCs or T cells enriched from blood (not recorded which). The source is a woman between 45 and 60 years old in a cohort exposed to, infected with or recovered from COVID-19 (not recorded which).

The chain couples TRBV21-1 to TRBJ1-2; TRBD1 reflects the table's D call only, with no check against the DNA. TRBV21-1 is recorded as a pseudogene. This CDR3 contains 20 residues. The CDR3: CASSPVKDRTGARTDYGYTF. CDR3 bases: TGTGCCAGCAGCCCCGTGAAGGACCGGACAGGGGCCCGGACTGACTATGGCTACACCTTC.

Worth noting for this clone: This sample includes further DNA sequences coding for the same CDR3. The CDR3 loop reads CASGAGHTDTQYF. CDR3 coding DNA: TGTGCCAGCGGAGCGGGACACACAGATACGCAGTATTTT. The chain uses TRBV6-4 and TRBJ2-3, with a possible D match to TRBD2 (7 bases). V was pared by 8 bases and J by 2 bases, with 11 bases between. The CDR3 is 13 amino acids. Germline V gene sequence: CDR1 MRHNA, CDR2 SNTAGT.

CDR3 nucleotides: TGTGCCTGGAGGTACGGCGGGGGAGATACGCAGTATTTT. It codes for CAWRYGGGDTQYF. This sequence joins TRBV30 and TRBJ2-3; 7 bases are a match to TRBD2. The V gene end was trimmed by 3 bases and the J gene end by 5 bases; junction bases not matched to a gene: 5. Germline loops: CDR1 GTSNPN, CDR2 SVGIG (reference sequence). The CDR3 covers 13 residues.

The chain combines TRBV30 with TRBJ1-5; D is possibly TRBD1 (5 bases). V dropped 0 bases and J dropped 7 bases, with 16 bases sitting between them. The CDR3 runs to 15 residues. Germline V gives CDR1 GTSNPN, CDR2 SVGIG (reference sequence). The CDR3 region has the DNA TGTGCCTGGAGTGTACGGGGGTCGGGGGAACAGCCCCAGCATTTT. This encodes CAWSVRGSGEQPQHF. Looking up the rest from reference TRBV30 and TRBJ1-5 gives the full variable domain: SQTIHQWPATLVQPVGSPLSLECTVEGTSNPNLYWYRQAAGRGLQLLFYSVGIGQISSEVPQNLSASRPQDRQFILSSKKLLLSDSGFYLCAWSVRGSGEQPQHFGDGTRLSIL.

The V and J genes are TRBV6-5 and TRBJ1-1; D is uncertain. CDR3 length: 14 residues. The ends were cut back, 6 bases at V and 1 base at J, with 12 bases in the middle. CDR1 and CDR2 from the germline V gene are MNHEY and SVGAGI. CDR3 region: CASRLHPSNTEAFF. The CDR3 DNA is TGTGCCAGCAGGTTACACCCGTCGAACACTGAAGCTTTCTTT.

J is TRBJ2-3 and V is TRBV30, with TRBD2 matching 9 bases. With V trimmed by 1 base and J by 4 bases, 3 bases remained unmatched. CDR1 is GTSNPN and CDR2 is SVGIG in the germline V gene (reference sequence). The CDR3 spans 14 residues. In DNA form, the CDR3 reads TGTGCCTGGAGTGCTGGCGGGGGGGCAGATACGCAGTATTTT. This translates into CAWSAGGGADTQYF.

The chain combines TRBV19 with TRBJ1-1; D is perhaps TRBD1 (5 bases). V was clipped by 4 bases and J by 0 bases, with 9 bases between them. Per the germline V gene, CDR1 is LNHDA and CDR2 is SQIVND (reference sequence). The CDR3 spans 14 residues. CDR3 loop: CASSRGYMNTEAFF. For the CDR3, the DNA is TGTGCCAGTAGTAGGGGCTACATGAACACTGAAGCTTTCTTT.

J is TRBJ2-5 and V is TRBV20-1, with D possibly matching TRBD2 (5 bases). This CDR3 is built from 11 residues. The ends were cut back, 6 bases at V and 6 bases at J, with 11 bases in the middle. CDR1 DFQATT and CDR2 SNEGSKA come from the germline V gene (reference sequence). The DNA of the CDR3 is TGCAGTGCAGTGGGGAGAAAGACCCAGTACTTC. Translated, it gives CSAVGRKTQYF.

The gene calls are TRBV4-1 and TRBJ1-2, with 7 bases lining up with TRBD1. The V and J ends lost 4 bases and 2 bases, in that order; junction bases with no gene match: 4. The CDR3 runs 14 residues. CDR1 is MGHRA and CDR2 is YSYEKL in the germline V gene. DNA of the CDR3: TGCGCCAGCAGCCCTGGGACAGCCAACTATGGCTACACCTTC. It codes for CASSPGTANYGYTF.

This clone came up a few times. The J gene is TRBJ2-7, the V gene TRBV7-2, with TRBD2 matching 9 bases. CDR3 length: 14 residues. Germline CDR1 and CDR2: SGHTA and FQGNSA. V was pared by 5 bases and J by 4 bases, with 6 bases of the junction left unmatched. CDR3 bases: TGTGCCAGCAGCGCGACTAGCGGCCCGTACGAGCAGTACTTC. It encodes CASSATSGPYEQYF. The full variable domain, in which reference TRBV7-2 and TRBJ2-7 provide the parts outside the CDR3, is GAGVSQSPSNKVTEKGKDVELRCDPISGHTALYWYRQSLGQGLEFLIYFQGNSAPDKSGLPSDRFSAERTGGSVSTLTIQRTQQEDSAVYLCASSATSGPYEQYFGPGTRLTVT.

The J gene is TRBJ2-7, the V gene TRBV6-5, with D unclear. Per germline, CDR1 MNHEY and CDR2 SVGAGI. The CDR3 has 11 residues. The V end was cut by 5 bases, the J end by 3 bases, with 5 bases between. This CDR3 reads CASSKLYEQYF. The DNA for the CDR3 is TGTGCCAGCAGTAAACTCTACGAGCAGTACTTC.

The gene calls are TRBV29-1 and TRBJ1-2; 8 bases align to TRBD1. The CDR3 covers 12 residues. Germline-derived CDR1 and CDR2 are SQVTM and ANQGSEA. The ends lost 5 bases at V and 2 bases at J; junction bases unmatched: 1. The CDR3 loop reads CSVRQGNYGYTF. The CDR3, as DNA: TGCAGCGTTCGACAGGGGAACTATGGCTACACCTTC. The variable domain in full, with the rest retrieved from reference TRBV29-1 and TRBJ1-2, is SAVISQKPSRDICQRGTSLTIQCQVDSQVTMMFWYRQQPGQSLTLIATANQGSEATYESGFVIDKFPISRPNLTFSTLTVSNMSPEDSSIYLCSVRQGNYGYTFGSGTRLTVV.

This chain links TRBV5-8 with TRBJ2-7; 7 bases map to TRBD1. CDR1 and CDR2 from the germline V gene are SGHTS and YDEGEE. Losses at the gene ends were 4 bases for V and 3 bases for J; bases not matched to a gene: 7. The CDR3 has 14 amino acids. CDR3 DNA: TGTGCCAGCAGCCGGGACAGTCAGGTCTACGAGCAGTACTTC. The encoded protein is CASSRDSQVYEQYF.

The chain recombines TRBV29-1 with TRBJ1-1; 7 bases align to TRBD1. The CDR3 has 14 amino acids. Trimming at V came to 4 bases and at J to 5 bases, leaving 10 bases not matched to a gene. Germline V CDR1 and CDR2: SQVTM, ANQGSEA. The CDR3 DNA sequence: TGCAGCGTTGTAGCCAGACAGGGTGGGACTGAAGCTTTCTTT. This sequence encodes CSVVARQGGTEAFF.

The DNA of the CDR3 is TGCGCCAGCAGCATTCTGACAGTGAACACTGAAGCTTTCTTT. It is translated as CASSILTVNTEAFF. V gene TRBV5-1 combines with J gene TRBJ1-1; D is perhaps TRBD1 (5 bases). Trimming took off 4 bases at V and 0 bases at J, with 10 bases between the two ends. This CDR3 region has 14 residues. Germline V CDR1 and CDR2: SGHRS, YFSETQ.

About this clone itself: Given a much more abundant clone one base away, this may be a read error. In the same sample, other DNA sequences code for this CDR3. J is TRBJ1-1 and V is TRBV7-3, with D possibly TRBD1 on 6 matching bases. The CDR3 spans 13 residues. Between the trimmed V and J ends, which lost 3 bases and 1 base, there was a span of 6 bases. Germline V gene data show CDR1 as SGHTA and CDR2 as FQGTGA. Here the CDR3 reads CASSLDRNTEAFF. The CDR3, as DNA: TGTGCCAGCAGCTTGGACAGGAACACTGAAGCTTTCTTT.

The chain combines TRBV10-3 with TRBJ1-2, with D unclear. The germline V gene encodes CDR1 ENHRY and CDR2 SYGVKD. This CDR3 has 11 residues. Trimming removed 7 bases at V and 8 bases at J, with 11 bases between. The CDR3 region has the DNA TGTGCCATCACCTCAGAACAGGGCTACACCTTC. Its translation: CAITSEQGYTF.

The chain uses TRBV20-1 and TRBJ2-1, with TRBD1 matching 9 bases. The germline V gene encodes CDR1 DFQATT and CDR2 SNEGSKA (reference sequence). J was trimmed by 8 bases and V by 3 bases; bases with no gene match: 11. This CDR3 is built from 15 residues. The DNA for the CDR3 is TGCAGTGCTAGTAATCCGGGACAGGGTTGGGATGAGCAGTTCTTC. It yields the protein CSASNPGQGWDEQFF.

This sequence joins TRBV19 and TRBJ2-4, with D maybe TRBD1 (6 bases). The CDR3 covers 17 residues. Germline V gene data show CDR1 as LNHDA and CDR2 as SQIVND (reference sequence). Trimming took 5 bases from V and 3 from J, leaving 20 bases between them. CDR3 in DNA: TGTGCCAGTAGTCCCATTAGACAGGAACAAGGCAAAAACATTCAGTACTTC. Protein product: CASSPIRQEQGKNIQYF.

This rearrangement joins TRBV7-2 to TRBJ1-6, with D uncertain. Germline V gene sequence: CDR1 SGHTA, CDR2 FQGNSA. V dropped 5 bases and J dropped 9 bases, with 17 bases sitting between them. This CDR3 has 15 residues. CDR3 DNA sequence: TGTGCCAGCAGCCTTACAGCCAGATCTCGTTCACCCCTCCACTTT. This sequence encodes CASSLTARSRSPLHF.

This chain links TRBV6-5 with TRBJ1-2, with no clear D. V was trimmed by 0 bases and J by 3 bases, leaving 11 bases between them. This CDR3 contains 15 residues. CDR1 MNHEY and CDR2 SVGAGI come from the germline V gene. The DNA for the CDR3 is TGTGCCAGCAGTTACTCGTGGACTACCCACTATGGCTACACCTTC. It encodes CASSYSWTTHYGYTF.

The chain uses TRBV28 and TRBJ2-7, with a weak D call TRBD1 (5 bases). From germline, CDR1 is MDHEN and CDR2 SYDVKM. Deletions cut 6 bases from V and 0 bases from J, with 30 bases between. The CDR3 runs 20 residues. CDR3 in DNA: TGTGCCAGCAGCTCCCCTTCGGGTATGGGCAACCTCGGACACTCCTACGAGCAGTACTTC. It specifies CASSSPSGMGNLGHSYEQYF.

The chain combines TRBV6-5 with TRBJ2-1; perhaps TRBD2 as D (6 bases). Germline lookup yields CDR1 MNHEY and CDR2 SVGAGI. Trimming left V 2 bases short and J 2 bases short, with 10 bases between. CDR3 length equals 15 residues. The CDR3 loop is CASSYRGLPYNEQFF. CDR3 coding DNA: TGTGCCAGCAGTTACAGGGGACTTCCCTACAATGAGCAGTTCTTC.

The rearrangement joins TRBV3-1 (or the pseudogene TRBV3-2) to TRBJ1-2; a weak D match, TRBD1 (5 bases). This CDR3 has 15 amino acids. Germline V gene data show CDR1 as LGHDT and CDR2 as YNNKEL (reference sequence). V was pared by 4 bases and J by 6 bases, with 18 bases between. CDR3: CASSPIPTAKNGYTF. The CDR3 DNA is TGTGCCAGCAGCCCAATCCCGACAGCCAAGAATGGCTACACCTTC.

V gene TRBV27 combines with J gene TRBJ2-3; TRBD1 matches at 9 bases. The CDR3 extends over 15 amino acids. Germline V CDR1 and CDR2: MNHEY, SMNVEV (reference sequence). Trimming cost V 4 bases and J 4 bases; bases outside gene matches: 6. For the CDR3, the DNA is TGTGCCAGCAGTTGGGGACAGGGAGAATCAGATACGCAGTATTTT. Its translation is CASSWGQGESDTQYF.

The chain joins TRBV5-5 to TRBJ1-6; D is undetermined. The CDR3 contains 12 residues. CDR1 is SGHKS and CDR2 is YYEKEE in the germline V gene (reference sequence). Trimming shortened V by 4 bases and J by 5 bases, and 4 bases separated the two germline ends. The CDR3 is CASSLHNSPLHF. DNA of the CDR3: TGTGCCAGCAGCCTCCATAATTCACCCCTCCACTTT. Complete variable domain (other parts from reference TRBV5-5 and TRBJ1-6): DAGVTQSPTHLIKTRGQQVTLRCSPISGHKSVSWYQQVLGQGPQFIFQYYEKEERGRGNFPDRFSARQFPNYSSELNVNALLLGDSALYLCASSLHNSPLHFGNGTRLTVT.

The count of this clone is one. CDR3 protein: CASSTPGRAWSTDTQYF. Here the CDR3 DNA reads TGTGCCAGCAGTACCCCTGGGAGGGCCTGGAGCACAGATACGCAGTATTTT. This sequence joins TRBV27 and TRBJ2-3; 7 bases match TRBD2. CDR1 MNHEY and CDR2 SMNVEV come from the germline V gene (reference sequence). CDR3 length: 17 amino acids. The V segment lost 5 bases and the J segment 0 bases; nucleotides outside the gene matches: 11.

With respect to this clone: One junction end disagrees with the germline gene, perhaps due to a read error. The chain recombines TRBV5-1 with TRBJ1-4; the match to TRBD1 covers 8 bases. From germline, CDR1 is SGHRS and CDR2 YFSETQ. CDR3 length: 14 amino acids. The CDR3 here is CASSPTGAKEKLFF. In DNA form, the CDR3 reads TGCGCCAGCAGCCCGACAGGGGCTAAAGAAAAACTGTTTTTT.

This chain links TRBV11-2 with TRBJ2-7, with D unresolved. Trimming took 5 bases from V and 0 from J, leaving 14 bases between them. The CDR3 runs to 15 residues. Germline loops: CDR1 SGHAT, CDR2 FQNNGV. The DNA of the CDR3 is TGTGCCAGCAGCACCCGATACTACACCTCCTACGAGCAGTACTTC. As protein: CASSTRYYTSYEQYF. The full variable domain, completed using reference TRBV11-2 and TRBJ2-7, is EAGVAQSPRYKIIEKRQSVAFWCNPISGHATLYWYQQILGQGPKLLIQFQNNGVVDDSQLPKDRFSAERLKGVDSTLKIQPAKLEDSAVYLCASSTRYYTSYEQYFGPGTRLTVT.

Only one count was recorded for this clone. The chain joins TRBV3-1 (or the pseudogene TRBV3-2) to TRBJ1-2; TRBD1 is a possible D gene (6 bases). The V gene lost 2 bases and the J gene lost 1 base, with 14 bases spanning the gap. The CDR3 loop spans 16 amino acids. Germline-derived CDR1 and CDR2 are LGHDT and YNNKEL (reference sequence). CDR3 sequence (DNA): TGTGCCAGCAGCCAAAAACAGGGAGATTTTAACTATGGCTACACCTTC. It translates to CASSQKQGDFNYGYTF.